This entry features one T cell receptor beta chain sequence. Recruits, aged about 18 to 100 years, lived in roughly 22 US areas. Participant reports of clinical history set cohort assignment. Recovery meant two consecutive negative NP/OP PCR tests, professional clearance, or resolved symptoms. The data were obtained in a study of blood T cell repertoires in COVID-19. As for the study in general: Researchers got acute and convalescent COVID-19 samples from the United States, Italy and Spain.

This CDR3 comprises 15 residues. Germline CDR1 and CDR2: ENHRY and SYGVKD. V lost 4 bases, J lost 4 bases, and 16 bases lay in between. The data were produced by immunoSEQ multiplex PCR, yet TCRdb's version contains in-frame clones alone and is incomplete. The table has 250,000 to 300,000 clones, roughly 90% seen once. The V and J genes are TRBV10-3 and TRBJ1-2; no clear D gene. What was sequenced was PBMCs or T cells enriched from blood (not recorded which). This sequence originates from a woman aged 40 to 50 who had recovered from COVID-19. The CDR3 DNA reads TGTGCCATCAGTGGGCAGGTGGCTTTTGGCTATGGCTACACCTTC. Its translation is CAISGQVAFGYGYTF.